The entry below describes one T cell receptor beta chain. Profiling relied on immunoSEQ multiplex PCR, and the TCRdb table lists in-frame clones only, not all of them. The table has 50,000 to 60,000 clones, around 90% seen once. The CDR3 contains 15 residues. CDR1 and CDR2 from the germline V gene are MNHEY and SVGAGI. Trimming took 6 bases from V and 2 from J, leaving 14 bases between them. This sample was included in a study of T cell changes during pregnancy in multiple sclerosis. The rearrangement links TRBV6-5 to TRBJ2-1; possible D gene TRBD1, 6 bases. Sequencing used CD4+ T cells from peripheral blood mononuclear cells, obtained in the second trimester of pregnancy. This clonotype was sampled from a female donor with multiple sclerosis, enrolled in a pregnancy study. CDR3 in amino acids: CASRATGQTYNEQFF. CDR3 DNA: TGTGCCAGCAGAGCCACGGGACAAACCTACAATGAGCAGTTCTTC.